Each of the 8 T cell receptor beta chains below was sequenced from the same sample in a study of identical twins. MiXCR was run by TCRdb on the 5' RACE reads, yielding one entry per CDR3 protein. The table records 1.5 million or so distinct CDR3 sequences, under 35% of them present only once. Sample: cord blood. The receptor source for this set is a newborn girl in good health.

The chain carries TRBV7-9 and TRBJ1-4; tentative D call: TRBD1 (5 bases). The germline V and J ends were trimmed by 4 bases and 0 bases, with 15 bases remaining between them. This CDR3 comprises 17 residues. CDR1 and CDR2 (germline): SEHNR, FQNEAQ (reference sequence). CDR3 sequence: CASSSQGRLTTNEKLFF. As DNA, the CDR3 is TGTGCCAGCAGCTCCCAGGGCAGGTTAACAACTAATGAAAAACTGTTTTTT.

This clonotype was found many times. The CDR3 DNA reads as TGTGCCAGCAGCTTCAGCGGGGGGGGCACGCAGTATTTT. Protein product: CASSFSGGGTQYF. The chain is built from TRBV11-2 and TRBJ2-3; 10 bases are shared with TRBD2. CDR3 size: 13 residues. Germline V gene sequence: CDR1 SGHAT, CDR2 FQNNGV. J lost 9 bases, V lost 3 bases, and 3 bases had no gene match.

The rearrangement links TRBV6-1 to TRBJ1-4; no clear D gene. V was clipped by 3 bases and J by 10 bases, with 9 bases between them. The CDR3 covers 12 residues. The germline V gene has CDR1 MNHNS and CDR2 SASEGT. CDR3 residues: CASSDIRVKLFF. DNA of the CDR3: TGTGCCAGCAGTGATATAAGGGTAAAACTGTTTTTT.

This clonotype showed up just a few times. The chain uses TRBV24-1 and TRBJ2-1; D is ambiguous. The V gene lost 1 base and the J gene lost 5 bases, with 14 bases spanning the gap. CDR1 and CDR2 from the germline V gene are KGHDR and SFDVKD. The CDR3 spans 16 residues. For the CDR3, the DNA is TGTGCCACCAGTGATTTCGCAGCCACCCGAGACAATGAGCAGTTCTTC. Its translation is CATSDFAATRDNEQFF.

This clonotype was seen more than once but under ten times. As DNA, the CDR3 is TGCAGTGCTACCGGACAGGGCACAGATACGCAGTATTTT. Its translation: CSATGQGTDTQYF. This chain links TRBV20-1 with TRBJ2-3, with 7 bases matching TRBD1. CDR1 is DFQATT and CDR2 is SNEGSKA in the germline V gene (reference sequence). The CDR3 totals 13 residues. After removal of 4 bases from V and 1 base from J, the junction contained 2 bases not matched to a gene.

A note on this clonotype: One base away lies a much larger clone, so this may be a sequencing read error. CDR3 sequence reads: CASSLWQGGVRSQYF. CDR3 nucleotide sequence: TGTGCCAGCAGTTTATGGCAGGGTGGGGTGAGGAGCCAGTACTTC. This chain uses TRBV12-3 or TRBV12-4 with TRBJ2-5, with a possible D match to TRBD1 (5 bases). Trimming shortened V by 2 bases and J by 10 bases, and 20 bases separated the two germline ends. The CDR3 length is 15 residues.

A few counts support this clonotype. The chain couples TRBV6-5 to TRBJ1-1; D perhaps matches TRBD1 (6 bases). V shed 2 bases and J shed 8 bases, with 12 bases lying between them. CDR1 and CDR2 (germline): MNHEY, SVGAGI. The length of the CDR3 is 13 residues. This chain's CDR3 is CASSYTGGGEAFF. For the CDR3, the DNA is TGTGCCAGCAGTTACACGGGGGGCGGCGAAGCTTTCTTT.

The CDR3 sequence is CASSQERTGVKLFF. CDR3 DNA: TGTGCCAGCAGCCAAGAACGTACAGGTGTAAAACTGTTTTTT. V gene TRBV14 combines with J gene TRBJ1-4, with D perhaps matching TRBD1 (5 bases). CDR1 is SGHDN and CDR2 is FVKESK in the germline V gene. The V end lost 0 bases, the J end lost 10 bases, and 12 bases lay between the germline ends. The CDR3 sequence is 14 residues long.